This T cell receptor beta chain came from a study of cytomegalovirus exposure and HLA in healthy donors. Findings and limits, study-wide: Most of the TCR beta V segments (in an earlier analysis) were productive either about 87% or about 30% of the time.

The PCR ran on 60 Vbeta and 13 Jbeta primers. The assay was immunoSEQ multiplex PCR, and TCRdb's table has in-frame clones only and misses some. The repertoire holds approximately 110,000 clones, with 80% as singletons. V was pared by 4 bases and J by 10 bases, with 14 bases between. The length of the CDR3 is 13 residues. Germline assignment: CDR1 MDHEN and CDR2 SYDVKM. On this clone: The antigen remains undetermined.

The chain uses TRBV28 and TRBJ1-3, with a weak D call TRBD1 (6 bases). The origin of this receptor is a man aged 45 to 65 in good health and CMV-seronegative. The sample comprised PBMCs. The CDR3 nucleotides are TGTGCCAGCAGTTGGGACAACCCGGTGACCATATATTTT. Protein product: CASSWDNPVTIYF.